Listed below are T cell receptor beta chains from one sample, sequenced in a study of T cell repertoires in cytomegalovirus infection. For these receptors, no antigen is known. Each CDR3 protein gets one entry after TCRdb re-called the reads with MiXCR. The sample lists 650,000 to 900,000 distinct CDR3 sequences, approximately 29% occurring once. This material consisted of cultured CD8+ T cells from PBMCs, taken from culture after CMV antigen stimulation. Every receptor here comes from a human donor in good health (CMV status not recorded). Some clones in this sample may be carry-over from other donors' samples. Each CDR3 is given with its conserved first and last residue. Each record gives: clone size, V gene, D gene, J gene, CDR3 DNA, CDR3 protein. A D gene is named only where the DNA matches it firmly. Clone size, where shown, is once, few, many, or a class for clones that have expanded.

few	TRBV7-9	NA	TRBJ2-5	TGTGCCAGCAGCACCGTCGGGGGCCGAGAGACCCAGTACTTC	CASSTVGGRETQYF
many	TRBV7-2	NA	TRBJ2-1	TGTGCCAGCAGGTCTGACATATCCTCGCTCAAATACAATGAGCAGTTCTTC	CASRSDISSLKYNEQFF
NA	TRBV27	NA	TRBJ2-5	TGTGCCAGCAGCCGCCGACAGCGTCAAGAGACCCAGTACTTC	CASSRRQRQETQYF
once	TRBV13	NA	TRBJ1-2	TGTGCCAGCAGCTTAGCGGGAGGGGTCGATGGCTACACCTTC	CASSLAGGVDGYTF
NA	TRBV7-3	NA	TRBJ2-1	TGTGCCAGCAGCTTACTGGCAGGGAGCTCCTACAATGAGCTGTTCTTC	CASSLLAGSSYNELFF
NA	TRBV2	NA	TRBJ2-1	TGTGCCAGCACAGGTAGGGGCTCCTACAATGAGCAGTTCTTC	CASTGRGSYNEQFF
once	TRBV10-3	TRBD1	TRBJ1-3	TGTGCCATCAGAGACAGGGAGATTGGAAACACCATATATTTT	CAIRDREIGNTIYF
NA	TRBV28	NA	TRBJ1-1	TGTGCCAGCAGTTTTCCGCCAGACAGGTACGGGGCTTTCTTT	CASSFPPDRYGAFF
NA	TRBV27	NA	TRBJ1-1	TGTGCCAGCAGTTTACAGGAGGGGAGGACTGAAGCTTTCTTT	CASSLQEGRTEAFF
few	TRBV19	NA	TRBJ1-1	TGTGCCAGTAGTATACCGGGGATGAACACTGAAGCTTTCTTT	CASSIPGMNTEAFF
NA	TRBV27	TRBD1	TRBJ1-5	TGTGCCAGCGGGACAGGGACCAGTCAGCCCCAGCATTTT	CASGTGTSQPQHF
few	TRBV7-9	TRBD1	TRBJ2-1	TGTGCCAGCAGCGGGACAGCCGGTGGTAATGAGCAGTTCTTC	CASSGTAGGNEQFF
NA	TRBV9	TRBD2	TRBJ2-1	TGTGCCAGCAGCGTGGGACTAGCGGGTGTCAATGAGCAGTTCTTC	CASSVGLAGVNEQFF
few	TRBV27	NA	TRBJ1-5	TGTGCCACCAATGAGGTGTCGGGGGTGAATCAGCCCCAGCATTTT	CATNEVSGVNQPQHF
NA	TRBV11-2	NA	TRBJ1-1	TGTGCCAGCAGTCGATGGGCCAGGGAAACGAACACTGAAGCTTTCTTT	CASSRWARETNTEAFF
NA	TRBV6-6	NA	TRBJ2-7	TGTGCCAGCAGTTACTTTGACACTGGCTACGAGCAGTACTTC	CASSYFDTGYEQYF
NA	TRBV27	NA	TRBJ1-5	TGTGCCAGCAGTCCCTACTGGGGGGGGCCTCAGCCCCAGCATTTT	CASSPYWGGPQPQHF
many	TRBV7-2	TRBD1	TRBJ1-2	TGTGCCAGCAGCACCCGACAGGGGGCGATCGGCTATGGCTACACCTTC	CASSTRQGAIGYGYTF
NA	TRBV14	TRBD1	TRBJ1-6	TGTGCCAGCAGTCTCAACAACAGGGGGAGGCGGTCACCCCTCCACTTT	CASSLNNRGRRSPLHF
few	TRBV3-1	TRBD1	TRBJ1-2	TGTGCCAGCAGCCAAGATACAGACAGGGGGCATGGCTACACCTTC	CASSQDTDRGHGYTF
many	TRBV7-8	NA	TRBJ2-1	TGTGCCAGCAGCTTAGTAGGGATCAATGAGCAGTTCTTC	CASSLVGINEQFF
few	TRBV4-1	NA	TRBJ2-1	TGCGCCAGCAGCCAAGGAGCGATAGCGGTGTACAATGAGCAGTTCTTC	CASSQGAIAVYNEQFF
NA	TRBV6-2/TRBV6-3	NA	TRBJ2-5	TGTGCCAGCAGCCCCCTCAGAGACAGGAACCAAGAGACCCAGTACTTC	CASSPLRDRNQETQYF
few	TRBV4-1	NA	TRBJ1-2	TGCGCCAGCAGCCAAGGGCAGAATGGCTACACCTTC	CASSQGQNGYTF
few	TRBV7-6	NA	TRBJ2-7	TGTGCCAGCAGCTTAGAACCCCTCTGGGAGCAGTACTTC	CASSLEPLWEQYF
many	TRBV6-5	NA	TRBJ2-2	TGTGCCAGCAGCCGGGATATTGAGGTCACCGGGGAGCTGTTTTTT	CASSRDIEVTGELFF
few	TRBV27	NA	TRBJ2-3	TGTGCCAGCAGTTTATCGATAAAGGGTTCTAGCACAGATACGCAGTATTTT	CASSLSIKGSSTDTQYF
few	TRBV6-6	NA	TRBJ1-3	TGTGCCAGCAGTTACTCGAGAAGGGACGGGGGAAACACCATATATTTT	CASSYSRRDGGNTIYF
NA	TRBV7-2	NA	TRBJ2-5	TGTGCCAGCAGCCTAATAGCGGAGGGGCTCAAAGAGACCCAGTACTTC	CASSLIAEGLKETQYF
NA	TRBV27	NA	TRBJ2-7	TGTGCCAGCACGCCCCAGTCGGTTATCGGGTCCTACGAGCAGTACTTC	CASTPQSVIGSYEQYF
NA	TRBV19	NA	TRBJ1-6	TGTGCCAGTAGTATAAGGGAAAAGAATTCACCCCTCCACTTT	CASSIREKNSPLHF
many	TRBV7-6	NA	TRBJ2-3	TGTGCCAGCAGCTTAGCGCTTCCAGATACGCAGTATTTT	CASSLALPDTQYF
few	TRBV19	TRBD1	TRBJ2-2	TGTGCCAGTAGTCCTGGGACAGGGGCGAGCACCGGGGAGCTGTTTTTT	CASSPGTGASTGELFF
NA	TRBV7-6	TRBD1	TRBJ2-7	TGTGCCAGCAGCGCAGGGACAGGGGGCAACGAGCAGTACTTC	CASSAGTGGNEQYF
NA	TRBV5-5	TRBD2	TRBJ2-1	TGTGCCAGCAGCTCCCGATCCAGCGGGGGCCCCTTCTCCTACAATGAGCAGTTCTTC	CASSSRSSGGPFSYNEQFF
few	TRBV7-9	NA	TRBJ2-5	TGTGCCAGCGTCCTGGGCGAGACCCAGTACTTC	CASVLGETQYF
NA	TRBV11-1	NA	TRBJ2-2	TGTGCCAGCTCTTACGTCTCCACCGGGGAGCTGTTTTTT	CASSYVSTGELFF
few	TRBV7-8	NA	TRBJ2-1	TGTGCCAGCAGCATTTGGGACCTACTAGAATCCGTTAGCTCCTACAATGAGCAGTTCTTC	CASSIWDLLESVSSYNEQFF
many	TRBV11-2	NA	TRBJ2-3	TGTGCCAGCAGGCCTGGGGGGGGGGCCCGCACAGATACGCAGTATTTT	CASRPGGGARTDTQYF
NA	TRBV7-9	NA	TRBJ1-5	TGTGCCAGCAGCGTCGGAGGGGTTGGTCAGCCCCAGCATTTT	CASSVGGVGQPQHF
NA	TRBV29-1	TRBD1	TRBJ2-5	TGCAGCGTTGAAGCCCACAGGGGACAAGAGACCCAGTACTTC	CSVEAHRGQETQYF
few	TRBV27	TRBD1	TRBJ1-1	TGTGCCAGCACCAAAACCGCCACCGGGACAGCGAACACTGAAGCTTTCTTT	CASTKTATGTANTEAFF
NA	TRBV28	TRBD1	TRBJ2-7	TGTGCCAGCAGTTCCCGGGACAGGAAATACGAGCAGTACTTC	CASSSRDRKYEQYF
few	TRBV10-3	NA	TRBJ1-6	TGTGCCATCAGTGAGTGGCAGGACTATAATTCACCCCTCCACTTT	CAISEWQDYNSPLHF
few	TRBV19	NA	TRBJ2-1	TGTGCCAGTAGTATATCGGTATACAATGAGCAGTTCTTC	CASSISVYNEQFF
NA	TRBV27	TRBD1	TRBJ2-5	TGTGCCAACATCCGGGACAGGGGTTCAGAGACCCAGTACTTC	CANIRDRGSETQYF
few	TRBV20-1	NA	TRBJ2-1	TGCAGTGCTAGAAGTCCCTTAGGACAGTACAATGAGCAGTTCTTC	CSARSPLGQYNEQFF
many	TRBV27	TRBD1	TRBJ1-5	TGTGCCAGCAGCTTGAGGACAGGGAATCAGCCCCAGCATTTT	CASSLRTGNQPQHF
NA	TRBV9	TRBD1	TRBJ2-7	TGTGCCAGCAGCGGCCGGGACAGTACTTACGAGCAGTACTTC	CASSGRDSTYEQYF
few	TRBV4-1	TRBD2	TRBJ2-1	TGCGCCAGCAGCCCGATTTGGGGGGGGCAGTTCTTC	CASSPIWGGQFF